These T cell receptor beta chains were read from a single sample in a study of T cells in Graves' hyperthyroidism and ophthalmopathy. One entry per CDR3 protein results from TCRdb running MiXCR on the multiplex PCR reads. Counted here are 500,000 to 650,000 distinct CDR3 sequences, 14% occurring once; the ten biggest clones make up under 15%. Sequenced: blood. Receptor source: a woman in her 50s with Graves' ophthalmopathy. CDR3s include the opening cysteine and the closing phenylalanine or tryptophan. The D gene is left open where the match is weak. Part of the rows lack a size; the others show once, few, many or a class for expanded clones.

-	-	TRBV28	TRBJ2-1	TGTGCCAGCAGTTTGGCCCACTATGAGCAGTTCTTC	CASSLAHYEQFF
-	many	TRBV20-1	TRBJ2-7	TGCAGTGCTAGAGATGGGGGGTCCCGACGATCCTACGAGCAGTACTTC	CSARDGGSRRSYEQYF
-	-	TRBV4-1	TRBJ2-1	TGCGCCAGCAGCCAAGTACGGGGGAGTGGTTCCTACAATGAGCAGTTCTTC	CASSQVRGSGSYNEQFF
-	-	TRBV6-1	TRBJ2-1	TGTGCCAGCAGTGAACCCCTTGGGGCAAAAATTGGTAATGAGCAGTTCTTC	CASSEPLGAKIGNEQFF
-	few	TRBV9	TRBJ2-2	TGTGCCAGCAGCGTTAGGGCCGGGGAGCTGGTTTTT	CASSVRAGELVF
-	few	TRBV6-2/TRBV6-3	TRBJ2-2	TGTGCCAGCATTCATGTGGAGGGAAACACCGGGGAGCTGTTTTTT	CASIHVEGNTGELFF
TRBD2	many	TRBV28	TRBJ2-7	TGTGCCAGCAGTTTTCTCCGACGTTTGGGGGAGGGATCCGAGCAGTACTTC	CASSFLRRLGEGSEQYF
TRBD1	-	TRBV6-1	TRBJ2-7	TGTGCCAGCAGTTCCGGGACAGGGACTAACCTTCGGGAGCAGTACTTC	CASSSGTGTNLREQYF
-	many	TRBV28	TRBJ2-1	TGTGCCAGCAATGACGGGAGCTCCTACAATGAGCAGTTCTTC	CASNDGSSYNEQFF
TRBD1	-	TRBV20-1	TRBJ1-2	TGCAGTGCTTTCCACGACAGGGCGAGGAATGGCTGCACCTTC	CSAFHDRARNGCTF
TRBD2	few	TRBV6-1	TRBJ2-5	TGTGCCAGCAGTCAAGGACTAGCGGCAGTCCAAGAGACCCAGTACTTC	CASSQGLAAVQETQYF
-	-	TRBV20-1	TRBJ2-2	TGCAGTGCTAGAGAAAAGGGACTGAACACCGGGGAGCTGTTTTTT	CSAREKGLNTGELFF
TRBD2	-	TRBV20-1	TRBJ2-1	TGCAGTGCTAGTTGGCGGAGCGGGGATTACAATGAGCAGTTCTTC	CSASWRSGDYNEQFF
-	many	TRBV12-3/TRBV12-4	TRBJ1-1	TGTGCCAGCAGTTCCCCCGGGACGGTGAACACTGAAGCTTTCTTT	CASSSPGTVNTEAFF
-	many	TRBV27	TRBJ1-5	TGTGCCAGCACCCACAATCAGCCCCAGCATTTT	CASTHNQPQHF
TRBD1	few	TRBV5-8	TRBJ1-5	TGTGCCAGCAGCTTCACCGGACAGGGGGCTCGGCAGCCCCAGCATTTT	CASSFTGQGARQPQHF
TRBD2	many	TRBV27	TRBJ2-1	TGTGCCAGCAGTTCCCCTAGCGGGAGGGTGAATGAGCAGTTCTTC	CASSSPSGRVNEQFF
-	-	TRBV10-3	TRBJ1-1	TGTGCCACGGGAGATCACGGCCAGGGCGACACTGAAGCTTTCTTT	CATGDHGQGDTEAFF
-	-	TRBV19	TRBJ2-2	TGTGCCAGTAGTATAGATACAGCGAGCACCGGGGAGCTGTTTTTT	CASSIDTASTGELFF
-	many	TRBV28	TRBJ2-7	TGTGCCAGCAGGCCCGGGGCCCAGCCGCCCTACGAGCAGTACTTC	CASRPGAQPPYEQYF
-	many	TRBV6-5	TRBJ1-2	TGTGCCAGCAGTTACGCCCCTGGGCGACGAGGCTACACCTTC	CASSYAPGRRGYTF
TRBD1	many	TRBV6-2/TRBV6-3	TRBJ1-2	TGTGCCACCTCGGGACAGGGGGACTATGGCTACACCTTC	CATSGQGDYGYTF